Included here is one T cell receptor (beta chain) sequence, with context. The sample comes from a study of T cell responses to AZD1222 COVID-19 vaccine. Here immunoSEQ multiplex PCR was the method, and the copy in TCRdb shows in-frame clones only, minus some. The sample consists of 120,000 or so clones, around 90% of them appearing once. The junction had 5 bases not matched to a gene; V was cut back by 6 bases and J by 4 bases. This CDR3 has 13 residues. Germline V lookup: CDR1 SEHNR, CDR2 FQNEAQ (reference sequence). V usage is TRBV7-9 and J usage is TRBJ2-5; 7 bases match TRBD1. Specimen: peripheral blood, collected on day 0 of AZD1222 vaccination. The clonotype comes from an adult in good health. CDR3 DNA: TGTGCCAGCAGTCCAGGGGGTTTAGAGACCCAGTACTTC. It encodes CASSPGGLETQYF.